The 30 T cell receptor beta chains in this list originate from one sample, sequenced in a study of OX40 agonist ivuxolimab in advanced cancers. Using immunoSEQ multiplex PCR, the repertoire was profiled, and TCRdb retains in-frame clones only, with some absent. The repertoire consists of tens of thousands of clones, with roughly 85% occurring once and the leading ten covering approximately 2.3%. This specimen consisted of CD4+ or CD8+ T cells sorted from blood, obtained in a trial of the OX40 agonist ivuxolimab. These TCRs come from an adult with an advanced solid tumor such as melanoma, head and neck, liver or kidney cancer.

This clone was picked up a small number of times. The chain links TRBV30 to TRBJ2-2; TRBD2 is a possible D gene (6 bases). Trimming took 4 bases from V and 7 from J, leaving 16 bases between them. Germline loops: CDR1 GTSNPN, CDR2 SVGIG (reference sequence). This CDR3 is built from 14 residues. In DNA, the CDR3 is TGTGCCTGGAATACGGGGGTAGCGATCGGGGAGCTGTTTTTT. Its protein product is CAWNTGVAIGELFF.

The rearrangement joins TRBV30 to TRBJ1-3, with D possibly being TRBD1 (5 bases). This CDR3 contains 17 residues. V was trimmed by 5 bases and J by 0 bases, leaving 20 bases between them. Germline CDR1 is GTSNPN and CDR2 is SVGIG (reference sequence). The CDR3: CAWHGGRGSSSGNTIYF. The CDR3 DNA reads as TGTGCCTGGCACGGGGGTAGGGGCTCAAGCTCTGGAAACACCATATATTTT.

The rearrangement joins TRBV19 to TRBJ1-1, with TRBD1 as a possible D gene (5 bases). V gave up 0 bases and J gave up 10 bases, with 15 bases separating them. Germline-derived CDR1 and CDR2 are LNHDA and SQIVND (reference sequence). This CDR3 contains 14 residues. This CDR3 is CASSIDRATSGAFF. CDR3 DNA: TGTGCCAGTAGTATAGACAGGGCAACCTCAGGAGCTTTCTTT.

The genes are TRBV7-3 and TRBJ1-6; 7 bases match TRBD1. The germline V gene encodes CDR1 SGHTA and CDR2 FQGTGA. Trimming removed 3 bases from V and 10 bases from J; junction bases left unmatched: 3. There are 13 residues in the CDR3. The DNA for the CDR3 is TGTGCCAGCAGCTTGGGGACAGAATCACCCCTCCACTTT. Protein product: CASSLGTESPLHF. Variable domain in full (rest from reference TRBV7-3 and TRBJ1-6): GAGVSQTPSNKVTEKGKYVELRCDPISGHTALYWYRQSLGQGPEFLIYFQGTGAADDSGLPNDRFFAVRPEGSVSTLKIQRTERGDSAVYLCASSLGTESPLHFGNGTRLTVT.

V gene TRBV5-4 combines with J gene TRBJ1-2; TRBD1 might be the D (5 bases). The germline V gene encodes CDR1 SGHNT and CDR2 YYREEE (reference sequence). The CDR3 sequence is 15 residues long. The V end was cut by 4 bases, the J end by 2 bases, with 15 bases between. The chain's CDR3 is CASSQVPGHNYGYTF. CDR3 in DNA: TGTGCCAGCAGCCAAGTGCCGGGGCACAACTATGGCTACACCTTC.

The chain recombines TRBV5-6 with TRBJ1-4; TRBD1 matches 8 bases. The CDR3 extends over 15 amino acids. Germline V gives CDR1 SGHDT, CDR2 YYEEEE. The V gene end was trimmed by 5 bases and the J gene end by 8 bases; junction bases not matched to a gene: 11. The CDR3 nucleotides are TGTGCCAGCAGTTCGACACAGGGGGTTCGAGAAAAACTGTTTTTT. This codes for CASSSTQGVREKLFF. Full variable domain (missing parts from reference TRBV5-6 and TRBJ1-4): DAGVTQSPTHLIKTRGQQVTLRCSPKSGHDTVSWYQQALGQGPQFIFQYYEEEERQRGNFPDRFSGHQFPNYSSELNVNALLLGDSALYLCASSSTQGVREKLFFGSGTQLSVL.

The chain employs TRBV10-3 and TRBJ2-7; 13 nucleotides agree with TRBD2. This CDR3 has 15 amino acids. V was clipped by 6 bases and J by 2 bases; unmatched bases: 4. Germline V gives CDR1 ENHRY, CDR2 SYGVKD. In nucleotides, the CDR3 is TGTGCCATCAGCCGGACTAGCGGGGGCCCCTACGAGCAGTACTTC. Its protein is CAISRTSGGPYEQYF.

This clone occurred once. The DNA for the CDR3 is TGTGCCAGCAGTTACATCCCAGATAATTCACCCCTCCACTTT. Translating it yields CASSYIPDNSPLHF. The chain combines TRBV6-5 with TRBJ1-6; unclear D gene. The CDR3 is made up of 14 amino acids. Trimming removed 2 bases from V and 5 bases from J, with 7 bases in between. Germline-derived CDR1 and CDR2 are MNHEY and SVGAGI.

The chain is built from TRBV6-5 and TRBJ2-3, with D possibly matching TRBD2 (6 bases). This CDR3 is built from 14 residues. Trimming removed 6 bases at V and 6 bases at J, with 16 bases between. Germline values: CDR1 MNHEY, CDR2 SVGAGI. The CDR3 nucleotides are TGTGCCAGCAGCTACGGACTAACCATTGATACGCAGTATTTT. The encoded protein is CASSYGLTIDTQYF.

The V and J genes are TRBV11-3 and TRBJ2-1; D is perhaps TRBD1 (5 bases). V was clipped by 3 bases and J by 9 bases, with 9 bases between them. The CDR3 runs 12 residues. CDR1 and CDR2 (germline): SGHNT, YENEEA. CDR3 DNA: TGTGCCAGCAGCTTGGGGCGAAGTGAGCAGTTCTTC. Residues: CASSLGRSEQFF.

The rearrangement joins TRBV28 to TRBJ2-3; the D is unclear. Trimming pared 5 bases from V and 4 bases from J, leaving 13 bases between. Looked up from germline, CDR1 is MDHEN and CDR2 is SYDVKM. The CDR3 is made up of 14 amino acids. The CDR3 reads CASSQLGGADTQYF. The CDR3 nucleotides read TGTGCCAGCAGTCAATTGGGTGGGGCAGATACGCAGTATTTT.

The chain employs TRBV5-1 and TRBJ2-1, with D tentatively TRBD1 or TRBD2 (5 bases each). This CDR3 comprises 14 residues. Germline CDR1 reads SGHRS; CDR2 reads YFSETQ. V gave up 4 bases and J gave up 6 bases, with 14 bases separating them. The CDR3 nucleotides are TGCGCCAGCAGCGCCGGGACGGGCTCCAATGAGCAGTTCTTC. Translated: CASSAGTGSNEQFF.

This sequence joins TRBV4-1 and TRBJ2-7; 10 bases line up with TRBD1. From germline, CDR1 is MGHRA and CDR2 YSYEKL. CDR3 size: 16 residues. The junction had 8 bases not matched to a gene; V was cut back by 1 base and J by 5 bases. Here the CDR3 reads CASSQGSATGGDEQYF. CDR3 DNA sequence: TGCGCCAGCAGCCAAGGGTCAGCGACAGGGGGCGACGAGCAGTACTTC.

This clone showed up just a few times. The DNA of the CDR3 is TGTGCCAGCAGTTCCCCCCTTGTATCAACCGAGCAGTACTTC. Its protein product is CASSSPLVSTEQYF. The gene calls are TRBV28 and TRBJ2-7; no firm D call. This CDR3 comprises 14 residues. V was trimmed by 4 bases and J by 6 bases, leaving 16 bases between them. Germline V gene sequence: CDR1 MDHEN, CDR2 SYDVKM. Filled out from reference TRBV28 and TRBJ2-7, the complete variable domain reads DVKVTQSSRYLVKRTGEKVFLECVQDMDHENMFWYRQDPGLGLRLIYFSYDVKMKEKGDIPEGYSVSREKKERFSLILESASTNQTSMYLCASSSPLVSTEQYFGPGTRLTVT.

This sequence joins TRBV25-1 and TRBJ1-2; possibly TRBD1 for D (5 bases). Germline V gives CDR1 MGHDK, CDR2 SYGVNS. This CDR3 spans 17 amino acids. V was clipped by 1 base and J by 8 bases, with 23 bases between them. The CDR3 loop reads CASSESVASQGFGGYTF. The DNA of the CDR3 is TGTGCCAGCAGTGAATCGGTAGCGAGCCAGGGTTTCGGGGGCTACACCTTC.

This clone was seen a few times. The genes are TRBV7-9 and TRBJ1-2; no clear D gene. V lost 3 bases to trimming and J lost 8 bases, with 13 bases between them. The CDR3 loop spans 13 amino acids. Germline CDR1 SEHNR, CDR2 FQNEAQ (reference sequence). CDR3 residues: CASSFEATTGYTF. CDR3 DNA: TGTGCCAGCAGCTTCGAGGCCACGACCGGCTACACCTTC.

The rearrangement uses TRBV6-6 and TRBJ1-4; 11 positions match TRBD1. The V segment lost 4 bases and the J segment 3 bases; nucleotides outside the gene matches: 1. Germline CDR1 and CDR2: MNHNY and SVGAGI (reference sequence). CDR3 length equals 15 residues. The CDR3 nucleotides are TGTGCCAGCAGTTGGGACAGGGGGGCTAATGAAAAACTGTTTTTT. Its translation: CASSWDRGANEKLFF.

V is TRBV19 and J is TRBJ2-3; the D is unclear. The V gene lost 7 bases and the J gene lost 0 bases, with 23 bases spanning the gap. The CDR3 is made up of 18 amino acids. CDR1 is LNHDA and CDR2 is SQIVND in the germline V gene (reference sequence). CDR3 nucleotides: TGTGCCAGTACATGGGTCCCTCGCATCAAATTTAGCACAGATACGCAGTATTTT. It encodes CASTWVPRIKFSTDTQYF.

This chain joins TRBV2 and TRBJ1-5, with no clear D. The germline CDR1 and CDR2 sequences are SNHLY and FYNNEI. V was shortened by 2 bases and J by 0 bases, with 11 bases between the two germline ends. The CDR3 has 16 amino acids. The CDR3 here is CASSELVWNSNQPQHF. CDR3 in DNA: TGTGCCAGCAGTGAATTGGTCTGGAATAGCAATCAGCCCCAGCATTTT. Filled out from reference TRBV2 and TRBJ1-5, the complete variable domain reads EPEVTQTPSHQVTQMGQEVILRCVPISNHLYFYWYRQILGQKVEFLVSFYNNEISEKSEIFDDQFSVERPDGSNFTLKIRSTKLEDSAMYFCASSELVWNSNQPQHFGDGTRLSIL.

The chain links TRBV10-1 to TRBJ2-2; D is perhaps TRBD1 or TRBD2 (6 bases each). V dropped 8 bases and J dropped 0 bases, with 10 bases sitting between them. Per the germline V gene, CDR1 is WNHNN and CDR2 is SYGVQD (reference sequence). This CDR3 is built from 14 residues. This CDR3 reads CASHRDSNTGELFF. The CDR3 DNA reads TGCGCCAGCCACAGGGACTCGAACACCGGGGAGCTGTTTTTT.

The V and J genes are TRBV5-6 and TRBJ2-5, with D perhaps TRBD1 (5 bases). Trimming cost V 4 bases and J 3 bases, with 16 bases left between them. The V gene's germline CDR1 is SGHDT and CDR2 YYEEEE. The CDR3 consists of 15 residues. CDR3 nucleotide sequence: TGTGCCAGCAGCCCGCAGGGTCTCAGAGAAGAGACCCAGTACTTC. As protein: CASSPQGLREETQYF. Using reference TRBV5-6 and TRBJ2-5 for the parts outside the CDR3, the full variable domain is DAGVTQSPTHLIKTRGQQVTLRCSPKSGHDTVSWYQQALGQGPQFIFQYYEEEERQRGNFPDRFSGHQFPNYSSELNVNALLLGDSALYLCASSPQGLREETQYFGPGTRLLVL.

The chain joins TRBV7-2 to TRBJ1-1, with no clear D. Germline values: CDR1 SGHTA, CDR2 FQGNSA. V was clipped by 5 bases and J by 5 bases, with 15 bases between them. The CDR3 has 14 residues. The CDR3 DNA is TGTGCCAGCAGCCCAGGTCCCCTGACGACTGAAGCTTTCTTT. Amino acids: CASSPGPLTTEAFF.

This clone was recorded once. The CDR3, as DNA: TGTGCCTGGAGTCCTGAGGGGGAAAAACTGTTTTTT. Protein sequence: CAWSPEGEKLFF. The chain has TRBV30 and TRBJ1-4; maybe TRBD1 (5 bases). With 2 bases removed from V and 8 bases from J, the gap between germline ends came to 9 bases. The CDR3 is 12 residues long. CDR1 is GTSNPN, CDR2 SVGIG, per germline (reference sequence).

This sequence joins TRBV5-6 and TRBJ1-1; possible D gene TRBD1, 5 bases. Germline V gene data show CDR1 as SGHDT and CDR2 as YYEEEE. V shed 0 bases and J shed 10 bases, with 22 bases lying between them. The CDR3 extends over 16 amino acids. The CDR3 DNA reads TGTGCCAGCAGCTTGGAGGGACTGGGGCCGTCAGCTCCAGCTTTCTTT. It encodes CASSLEGLGPSAPAFF.

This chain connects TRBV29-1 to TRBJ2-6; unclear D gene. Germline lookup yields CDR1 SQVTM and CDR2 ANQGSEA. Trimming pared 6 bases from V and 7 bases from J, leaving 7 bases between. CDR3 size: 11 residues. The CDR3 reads CSVGDANVLTF. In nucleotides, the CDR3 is TGCAGCGTGGGCGACGCCAACGTCCTGACTTTC. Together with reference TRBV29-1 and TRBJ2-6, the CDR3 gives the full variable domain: SAVISQKPSRDICQRGTSLTIQCQVDSQVTMMFWYRQQPGQSLTLIATANQGSEATYESGFVIDKFPISRPNLTFSTLTVSNMSPEDSSIYLCSVGDANVLTFGAGSRLTVL.

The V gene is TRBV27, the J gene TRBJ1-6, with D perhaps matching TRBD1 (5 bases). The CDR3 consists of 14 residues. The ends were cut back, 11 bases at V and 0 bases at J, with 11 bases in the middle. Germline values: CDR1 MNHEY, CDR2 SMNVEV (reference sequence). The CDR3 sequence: CAPRDSSYNSPLHF. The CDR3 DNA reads TGTGCCCCCAGGGATAGCTCCTATAATTCACCCCTCCACTTT.

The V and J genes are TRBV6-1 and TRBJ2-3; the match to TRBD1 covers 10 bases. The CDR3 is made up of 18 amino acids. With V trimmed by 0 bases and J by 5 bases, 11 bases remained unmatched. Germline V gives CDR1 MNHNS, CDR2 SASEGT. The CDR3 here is CASSEAHGTGDMVDTQYF. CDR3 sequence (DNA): TGTGCCAGCAGTGAAGCCCACGGGACAGGGGATATGGTAGATACGCAGTATTTT.

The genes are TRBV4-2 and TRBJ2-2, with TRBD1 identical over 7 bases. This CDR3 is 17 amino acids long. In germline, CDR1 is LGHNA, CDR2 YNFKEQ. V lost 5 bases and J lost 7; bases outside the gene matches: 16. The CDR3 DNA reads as TGTGCCAGCAGCTCACGGCCGACAGGGAGAGGTAACGGGGAGCTGTTTTTT. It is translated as CASSSRPTGRGNGELFF.

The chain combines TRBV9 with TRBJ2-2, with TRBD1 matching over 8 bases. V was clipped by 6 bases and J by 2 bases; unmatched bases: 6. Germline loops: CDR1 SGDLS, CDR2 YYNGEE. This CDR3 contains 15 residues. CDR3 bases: TGTGCCAGCACCCCGACAGGGGAAAACACCGGGGAGCTGTTTTTT. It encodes CASTPTGENTGELFF.

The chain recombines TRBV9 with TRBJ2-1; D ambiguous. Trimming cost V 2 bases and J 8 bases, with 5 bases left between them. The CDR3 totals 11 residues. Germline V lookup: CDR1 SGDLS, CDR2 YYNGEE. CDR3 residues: CASSVRDEQFF. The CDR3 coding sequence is TGTGCCAGCAGCGTTAGGGATGAGCAGTTCTTC.